The rows below give T cell receptor beta chains drawn from one sample of a study of cytomegalovirus exposure and HLA in healthy donors. TCRdb's copy holds only in-frame clones and misses some; the assay was immunoSEQ multiplex PCR. Among roughly 63,000 clones listed, roughly 71% were seen once. The sample comprised PBMCs. These receptors were obtained from a man over 45 in good health and CMV-seropositive. Both conserved end residues are part of each CDR3. A D gene is named only where the DNA matches it firmly. Expanded clones are given a class, and other clones once, few, many or no size at all.

cdr3_nt: TGTTCCAGCAGCTCCTACGGTTTAGCGGGGGGGCAAGAGACCCAGTACTTC
cdr3_aa: CSSSSYGLAGGQETQYF
j_call: TRBJ2-5
d_call: TRBD2
clone_size: -
v_call: TRBV7-9

cdr3_nt: TGTGCCAGCAGTTTACTTGGTCGGGAGGGCAACTATGGCTACACCTTC
cdr3_aa: CASSLLGREGNYGYTF
j_call: TRBJ1-2
d_call: -
clone_size: few
v_call: TRBV28

cdr3_nt: TGTGCCAGCAGTGAATTGTTGGGAGAAGCCGGTCCCCAGCATTTT
cdr3_aa: CASSELLGEAGPQHF
j_call: TRBJ1-5
d_call: -
clone_size: few
v_call: TRBV6-1

cdr3_nt: TGTGCCAGTAGCCCATCGGACAGAGCCACCGGGGAGCTGTTTTTT
cdr3_aa: CASSPSDRATGELFF
j_call: TRBJ2-2
d_call: -
clone_size: -
v_call: TRBV19

cdr3_nt: TGTGCCTGGAGAAGGGAGACCTCCTACAATGAGCAGTTCTTC
cdr3_aa: CAWRRETSYNEQFF
j_call: TRBJ2-1
d_call: -
clone_size: few
v_call: TRBV30

cdr3_nt: TGTGCCAGTAGTATTATAGCGGGGAGAGATACGCAGTATTTT
cdr3_aa: CASSIIAGRDTQYF
j_call: TRBJ2-3
d_call: TRBD2
clone_size: -
v_call: TRBV19

cdr3_nt: TGTGCCAGCAGCGCCGACATGCGAAACACCATATATTTT
cdr3_aa: CASSADMRNTIYF
j_call: TRBJ1-3
d_call: -
clone_size: -
v_call: TRBV4-2

cdr3_nt: TGTGCCAGCAGCCGAACCGCAGGGGTGACTTTCTTT
cdr3_aa: CASSRTAGVTFF
j_call: TRBJ1-1
d_call: -
clone_size: few
v_call: TRBV11-3

cdr3_nt: TGTGCCAGCAGCGTAGATGGACTAGCGGGAGTTATGTACGAGCAGTACTTC
cdr3_aa: CASSVDGLAGVMYEQYF
j_call: TRBJ2-7
d_call: TRBD2
clone_size: -
v_call: TRBV9

cdr3_nt: TGTGCCAGCAGCCCGTCGTCTAATGAAAAACTGTTTTTT
cdr3_aa: CASSPSSNEKLFF
j_call: TRBJ1-4
d_call: -
clone_size: once
v_call: TRBV9

cdr3_nt: TGCGCCAGCAGCTTTGGCGGGAACTATGGCTACACCTTC
cdr3_aa: CASSFGGNYGYTF
j_call: TRBJ1-2
d_call: -
clone_size: -
v_call: TRBV5-1

cdr3_nt: TGTGCCAGCAGTTCGGACTGGATTTATAGCGAGCAGTACTTC
cdr3_aa: CASSSDWIYSEQYF
j_call: TRBJ2-7
d_call: -
clone_size: few
v_call: TRBV5-4

cdr3_nt: TGCAGCGTTGGCGGGAGGGGGTCCTACAATGAGCAGTTCTTC
cdr3_aa: CSVGGRGSYNEQFF
j_call: TRBJ2-1
d_call: TRBD2
clone_size: -
v_call: TRBV29-1

cdr3_nt: TGTGCCAGCAGTCCGTCCCCAATTCGTAGCGGGAGGTACACGGATGAGCAGTTCTTC
cdr3_aa: CASSPSPIRSGRYTDEQFF
j_call: TRBJ2-1
d_call: TRBD2
clone_size: -
v_call: TRBV28

cdr3_nt: TGTGCCAGCAGCTTGAGCGGTCGGGAGGGGGCTGAAGCTTTCTTT
cdr3_aa: CASSLSGREGAEAFF
j_call: TRBJ1-1
d_call: -
clone_size: few
v_call: TRBV5-4